This TCR beta chain was obtained from a study of T-cell memory formation after mild COVID-19. One entry per CDR3 protein, called by TCRdb with MiXCR from the 5' RACE reads. Of about 39,000 distinct CDR3 sequences in the sample, less than 8% were seen once. Germline CDR1 GTSNPN, CDR2 SVGIG (reference sequence). The CDR3 sequence is 12 residues long. This clonotype appeared many times. This clonotype originated in an adult who had mild COVID-19 (a few samples of this study predate the infection). Cell type and time point are not known. The sequencing sample was made of PBMCs or a T cell subset sorted from them (not recorded which). This chain uses TRBV30 with TRBJ2-7; D is possibly TRBD1 or TRBD2 (5 bases each). CDR3 DNA sequence: TGTGCTTCGGGACGGTCATCCTACGAGCAGTACTTC. Translation gives CASGRSSYEQYF.